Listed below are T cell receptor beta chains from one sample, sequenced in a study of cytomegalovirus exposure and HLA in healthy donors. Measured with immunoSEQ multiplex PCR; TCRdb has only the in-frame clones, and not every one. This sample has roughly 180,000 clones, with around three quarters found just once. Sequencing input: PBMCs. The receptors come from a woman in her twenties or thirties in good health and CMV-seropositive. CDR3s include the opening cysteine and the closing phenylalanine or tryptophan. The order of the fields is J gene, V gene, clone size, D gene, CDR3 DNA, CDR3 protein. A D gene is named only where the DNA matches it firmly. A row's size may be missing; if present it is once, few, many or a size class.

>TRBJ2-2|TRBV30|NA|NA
TGTGCCTGGAGTGTACTAAGTGAGTTGGGTGGCTCCGGGGAGCTGTTTTTT
CAWSVLSELGGSGELFF
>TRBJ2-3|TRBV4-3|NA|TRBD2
TGCGCCAGCAGCCAAGATCACACTAGCGGGGTCAGTACAGATACGCAGTATTTT
CASSQDHTSGVSTDTQYF
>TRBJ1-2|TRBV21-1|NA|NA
TGTGCCATCCCCGTGGCAGGGGGTTATGGCTACACCTTC
CAIPVAGGYGYTF
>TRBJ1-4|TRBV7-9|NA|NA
TGTGCCAGCAGCCAGGGGATCGGTAATGAAAAACTGTTTTTT
CASSQGIGNEKLFF
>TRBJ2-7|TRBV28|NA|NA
TGTGCCAGCAGCCCTTGGGCAGGGGCGGGCGAGCAGTACTTC
CASSPWAGAGEQYF
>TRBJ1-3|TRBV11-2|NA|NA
TGTGCCAGCAGCACGGACAGTGGGACTGGAAACACCATATATTTT
CASSTDSGTGNTIYF
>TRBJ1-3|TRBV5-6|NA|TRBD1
TGTGCCAGGAGGGCTTGCCGGACAGGCTCTGGAAACACCATATATTTT
CARRACRTGSGNTIYF
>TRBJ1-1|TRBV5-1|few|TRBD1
TGCGCCAGCTTAGGGACAGTGAACACTGAAGCTTTCTTT
CASLGTVNTEAFF
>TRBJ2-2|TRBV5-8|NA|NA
TGTGCCAGCAGCTTGTTCCGGGAGACCGGGGAGCTGTTTTTT
CASSLFRETGELFF
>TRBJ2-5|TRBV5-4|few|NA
TGTGCCAGCAGCTCAGTCGGGCTAGCAGTCACGGAAGAGACCCAGTACTTC
CASSSVGLAVTEETQYF
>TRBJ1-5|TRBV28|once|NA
TGTGCCAGCACACAGGGTTTGGGCAATCAGCCCCAGCATTTT
CASTQGLGNQPQHF